This T cell receptor (beta chain) was sequenced during a study of CD8+CD57+ T cells in acquired aplastic anemia. This CDR3 has 16 residues. The germline CDR1 and CDR2 sequences are SGDLS and YYNGEE. J was trimmed by 2 bases and V by 3 bases; bases with no gene match: 10. This clonotype was observed a few times. The study profiled TCR beta VDJ and CDR3 using genomic DNA as template. TCRdb redid the calling of the reads with MiXCR, one entry per CDR3 protein. The sample consists of under 350,000 distinct CDR3 sequences, 50% to 65% of them appearing once. Only patients with CD8+CD57+ cell expansion on flow cytometry were chosen for sequencing.

Sequencing input: sorted CD4+, CD8+, or CD8+CD57+ T cells (not recorded which) from PBMCs. The receptor was isolated from a human donor with aplastic anemia. The J gene is TRBJ1-2, the V gene TRBV9, with 7 nucleotides matching TRBD1. In DNA form, the CDR3 reads TGTGCCAGCAGCGCGAAGACAGGGAGAGGCAACTATGGCTACACCTTC. It is translated as CASSAKTGRGNYGYTF.